The 29 T cell receptor beta chains below all came from one sample that was sequenced in a study of blood T cell repertoires in COVID-19. Only in-frame clones appear in the TCRdb table, and some are missing; sequencing was by immunoSEQ multiplex PCR. The sample yields about 130,000 clones, 84% seen once. The specimen was peripheral blood. These receptors originate from a woman in her 30s who had recovered from COVID-19.

The chain combines TRBV3-1 (or the pseudogene TRBV3-2) with TRBJ2-7, with a weak D call TRBD1 (6 bases). Germline V gene sequence: CDR1 LGHDT, CDR2 YNNKEL (reference sequence). Trimming removed 5 bases from V and 1 base from J, with 15 bases in between. The CDR3 contains 15 residues. CDR3 amino acids: CASSFTYRESYEQYF. The CDR3 DNA follows: TGTGCCAGCAGCTTTACTTACAGGGAGTCCTACGAGCAGTACTTC.

The chain links TRBV14 to TRBJ2-3; 8 bases are a match to TRBD2. The CDR3 runs to 18 residues. After removal of 3 bases from V and 4 bases from J, the junction contained 15 bases not matched to a gene. Germline-derived CDR1 and CDR2 are SGHDN and FVKESK. CDR3 nucleotides: TGTGCCAGCAGCCACGCTCCCCCGGCTAGCGGGCTCGCAGATACGCAGTATTTT. This gives the protein CASSHAPPASGLADTQYF.

This sequence joins TRBV29-1 and TRBJ1-1, with 10 bases that match TRBD1. This CDR3 contains 14 residues. Germline V gene sequence: CDR1 SQVTM, CDR2 ANQGSEA. Unmatched junction bases numbered 5, after V lost 6 bases and J lost 1 base. For the CDR3, the DNA is TGCAGCGTCGTGGGACAGGGGCAGAACACTGAAGCTTTCTTT. This sequence encodes CSVVGQGQNTEAFF.

This clone was counted once. V usage is TRBV2 and J usage is TRBJ2-1; 9 positions match TRBD2. Germline loops: CDR1 SNHLY, CDR2 FYNNEI. The CDR3 extends over 13 amino acids. V shed 7 bases and J 8 bases; nucleotides not matched to a gene: 6. Here the CDR3 DNA reads TGTGCCAGCACCGGGACTAGCATGGATGAGCAGTTCTTC. The encoded protein is CASTGTSMDEQFF.

The gene calls are TRBV5-4 and TRBJ1-3; D gene uncertain. Looked up from germline, CDR1 is SGHNT and CDR2 is YYREEE (reference sequence). The CDR3 consists of 13 residues. The V gene lost 9 bases and the J gene lost 0 bases, with 10 bases spanning the gap. Here the CDR3 DNA reads TGTGCCACCGGACTGGACTCTGGAAACACCATATATTTT. It is translated as CATGLDSGNTIYF.

J is TRBJ2-3 and V is TRBV3-1 (or the pseudogene TRBV3-2), with D unresolved. CDR1 LGHDT and CDR2 YNNKEL come from the germline V gene (reference sequence). This CDR3 is 14 amino acids long. The ends were cut back, 1 base at V and 6 bases at J, with 11 bases in the middle. The CDR3 DNA reads as TGTGCCAGCAGCCAAGCTCTGGTACGGGATACGCAGTATTTT. It translates to CASSQALVRDTQYF.

The chain recombines TRBV7-6 with TRBJ2-3, with 11 positions matching TRBD2. V gave up 10 bases and J gave up 0 bases; unmatched junction bases: 9. The CDR3 is 16 amino acids. CDR1 and CDR2 from the germline V gene are SGHVS and FNYEAQ. The CDR3 spells CATGTSGYRSTDTQYF. The CDR3 coding sequence is TGTGCCACGGGGACTAGCGGCTACCGGAGCACAGATACGCAGTATTTT.

The chain carries TRBV13 and TRBJ2-7, with D maybe TRBD2 (6 bases). This CDR3 region has 17 residues. The V gene's germline CDR1 is PRHDT and CDR2 FYEKMQ (reference sequence). V was cut by 4 bases and J by 2 bases, with 21 bases left in between. CDR3 coding DNA: TGTGCCAGCAGCTCAAATGACCCGGGACTTACTGCCTACGAGCAGTACTTC. Its translation is CASSSNDPGLTAYEQYF. Full variable domain (remainder filled in from reference TRBV13 and TRBJ2-7): AAGVIQSPRHLIKEKRETATLKCYPIPRHDTVYWYQQGPGQDPQFLISFYEKMQSDKGSIPDRFSAQQFSDYHSELNMSSLELGDSALYFCASSSNDPGLTAYEQYFGPGTRLTVT.

V usage is TRBV6-5 and J usage is TRBJ1-5; D is perhaps TRBD1 (5 bases). CDR3 length equals 15 residues. Trimming removed 6 bases from V and 2 bases from J, with 14 bases in between. Germline V gives CDR1 MNHEY, CDR2 SVGAGI. CDR3 DNA: TGTGCCAGCAGGGGGGGAGGTTTGGGCAATCAGCCCCAGCATTTT. It codes for CASRGGGLGNQPQHF.

This clone was counted a single time. The chain employs TRBV5-6 and TRBJ2-1; TRBD2 might be the D (6 bases). Trimming stripped 0 bases from V and 2 bases from J, with 9 bases between. CDR3 length: 15 amino acids. From germline, CDR1 is SGHDT and CDR2 YYEEEE. For the CDR3, the DNA is TGTGCCAGCAGCTTGGGACTAGACACCTACAATGAGCAGTTCTTC. Encoded protein: CASSLGLDTYNEQFF.

The chain combines TRBV27 with TRBJ2-2; no clear D. V was shortened by 9 bases and J by 0 bases, with 11 bases between the two germline ends. Germline-derived CDR1 and CDR2 are MNHEY and SMNVEV (reference sequence). The CDR3 loop spans 14 amino acids. The DNA for the CDR3 is TGTGCCAGTCGCTACTACTCGAACACCGGGGAGCTGTTTTTT. This encodes CASRYYSNTGELFF.

The J gene is TRBJ2-3, the V gene TRBV11-2, with 7 bases matching TRBD1. The germline CDR1 and CDR2 sequences are SGHAT and FQNNGV. V gave up 2 bases and J gave up 4 bases; unmatched junction bases: 3. This CDR3 spans 14 amino acids. CDR3 DNA sequence: TGTGCCAGCAGCTTAACAGGGGAAGCAGATACGCAGTATTTT. It translates to CASSLTGEADTQYF.

V and J are TRBV18 and TRBJ1-1, with D unclear. V was clipped by 1 base and J by 0 bases, with 9 bases between them. Germline CDR1 and CDR2: KGHSH and LQKENI. This CDR3 contains 15 residues. The CDR3 here is CASSPRTSMNTEAFF. CDR3 sequence (DNA): TGTGCCAGCTCACCACGTACGTCTATGAACACTGAAGCTTTCTTT.

This clone was seen only a few times. CDR3 bases: TGTGCCAGCAGCTTAACTCGGGGGGCTAGCGGGTACCTCCAGCACGAGCAGTACTTC. Its protein product is CASSLTRGASGYLQHEQYF. The rearrangement links TRBV5-6 to TRBJ2-7; 8 bases fit TRBD2. The length of the CDR3 is 19 residues. CDR1 and CDR2 from the germline V gene are SGHDT and YYEEEE. After removal of 2 bases from V and 5 bases from J, the junction contained 21 bases not matched to a gene.

The sample holds one count of this clone. The chain has TRBV29-1 and TRBJ2-3; 7 nucleotides agree with TRBD2. The junction had 21 bases not matched to a gene; V was cut back by 5 bases and J by 4 bases. Germline-derived CDR1 and CDR2 are SQVTM and ANQGSEA. The CDR3 totals 18 residues. CDR3 DNA sequence: TGCAGCGTTCCAACAATTCCCACGGGGGGTCCGGGGGCAGATACGCAGTATTTT. It yields the protein CSVPTIPTGGPGADTQYF.

V is TRBV19 and J is TRBJ2-7, with 7 bases that match TRBD2. Germline values: CDR1 LNHDA, CDR2 SQIVND (reference sequence). The CDR3 is 13 amino acids. V was pared by 1 base and J by 5 bases, with 2 bases of the junction left unmatched. CDR3 coding DNA: TGTGCCAGTAGTATAGTTGCGGGAGACGAGCAGTACTTC. This sequence encodes CASSIVAGDEQYF.

The genes are TRBV2 and TRBJ1-2; the match to TRBD1 covers 9 bases. From germline, CDR1 is SNHLY and CDR2 FYNNEI. Trimming cost V 6 bases and J 8 bases; bases outside gene matches: 7. The CDR3 runs to 13 residues. CDR3 nucleotide sequence: TGTGCCAGCAGGATACAGGGGGCGGAAGGCTACACCTTC. It specifies CASRIQGAEGYTF.

The chain has TRBV13 and TRBJ2-3; the match to TRBD1 covers 9 bases. This CDR3 region has 15 residues. Germline V lookup: CDR1 PRHDT, CDR2 FYEKMQ (reference sequence). J was trimmed by 3 bases and V by 5 bases; bases with no gene match: 6. CDR3 in amino acids: CASSGWTGETDTQYF. In nucleotides, the CDR3 is TGTGCCAGCAGCGGCTGGACAGGGGAAACAGATACGCAGTATTTT.

The chain has TRBV25-1 and TRBJ2-2; 7 bases align to TRBD1. CDR1 and CDR2 from the germline V gene are MGHDK and SYGVNS. V gave up 2 bases and J gave up 3 bases; unmatched junction bases: 12. The CDR3 consists of 18 residues. CDR3 region: CASSEGGHRGADTGELFF. CDR3 coding DNA: TGTGCCAGCAGTGAAGGGGGTCACAGGGGCGCCGACACCGGGGAGCTGTTTTTT.

This clone turned up a few times. V gene TRBV11-2 combines with J gene TRBJ1-3; 7 bases are a match to TRBD1. V shed 6 bases and J 1 base; nucleotides not matched to a gene: 6. Germline V lookup: CDR1 SGHAT, CDR2 FQNNGV. CDR3 length: 15 amino acids. In DNA form, the CDR3 reads TGTGCCAGCAGACGTCCGGGACAGTCTGGAAACACCATATATTTT. This translates into CASRRPGQSGNTIYF.

This chain uses TRBV6-5 with TRBJ1-1; D uncertain. The CDR3 loop spans 12 amino acids. Per germline, CDR1 MNHEY and CDR2 SVGAGI. V gave up 2 bases and J gave up 4 bases, with 5 bases separating them. The CDR3 region has the DNA TGTGCCAGCAGTTACCCTCCCACTGAAGCTTTCTTT. This translates into CASSYPPTEAFF.

The V and J genes are TRBV7-8 and TRBJ1-2; 7 bases are a match to TRBD1. CDR1 SGHVS and CDR2 FQNEAQ come from the germline V gene. This CDR3 has 13 amino acids. Losses at the gene ends were 5 bases for V and 6 bases for J; bases not matched to a gene: 6. The CDR3, as DNA: TGTGCCAGCAGCGGAGGGGGCTCCGATGGCTACACCTTC. Translated: CASSGGGSDGYTF. The full variable domain, with the rest looked up from reference TRBV7-8 and TRBJ1-2, is GAGVSQSPRYKVAKRGQDVALRCDPISGHVSLFWYQQALGQGPEFLTYFQNEAQLDKSGLPSDRFFAERPEGSVSTLKIQRTQQEDSAVYLCASSGGGSDGYTFGSGTRLTVV.

The chain carries TRBV27 and TRBJ1-6; D ambiguous. The CDR3 contains 15 residues. Trimming removed 4 bases from V and 7 bases from J, with 14 bases in between. CDR1 is MNHEY, CDR2 SMNVEV, per germline (reference sequence). The CDR3 bases are TGTGCCAGCAGTTCGGGTGGAGCCGGCAATTCACCCCTCCACTTT. This encodes CASSSGGAGNSPLHF.

J is TRBJ1-5 and V is TRBV19, with TRBD1 as a possible D gene (6 bases). The ends were cut back, 3 bases at V and 4 bases at J, with 13 bases in the middle. In germline, CDR1 is LNHDA, CDR2 SQIVND (reference sequence). The CDR3 runs 15 residues. The CDR3 here is CASSIRDIINQPQHF. The CDR3 DNA sequence: TGTGCCAGTAGTATCAGGGACATCATAAATCAGCCCCAGCATTTT.

A few counts support this clone. The genes are TRBV6-5 and TRBJ2-2; perhaps TRBD1 as D (6 bases). Germline V gives CDR1 MNHEY, CDR2 SVGAGI. The CDR3 has 15 amino acids. V dropped 5 bases and J dropped 5 bases, with 15 bases sitting between them. CDR3 nucleotides: TGTGCCAGCAGTCTTACCAGGACAGCTACCGGGGAGCTGTTTTTT. Protein sequence: CASSLTRTATGELFF.

The chain links TRBV5-8 to TRBJ2-3; 10 bases fit TRBD2. Germline V gene sequence: CDR1 SGHTS, CDR2 YDEGEE. V shed 4 bases and J 0 bases; nucleotides not matched to a gene: 11. This CDR3 has 18 amino acids. As DNA, the CDR3 is TGTGCCAGCAGCCCCCGCCAGCGGGGGGGGTTTAGCACAGATACGCAGTATTTT. Its protein product is CASSPRQRGGFSTDTQYF. The entire variable domain, with the rest obtained from reference TRBV5-8 and TRBJ2-3, is as follows: EAGVTQSPTHLIKTRGQQATLRCSPISGHTSVYWYQQALGLGLQFLLWYDEGEERNRGNFPPRFSGRQFPNYSSELNVNALELEDSALYLCASSPRQRGGFSTDTQYFGPGTRLTVL.

CDR3 nucleotide sequence: TGTGCCAGTAGTCCAGGACAGGCACGAACCCTGAACACTGAAGCTTTCTTT. This encodes CASSPGQARTLNTEAFF. This chain connects TRBV19 to TRBJ1-1; TRBD1 aligns across 7 bases. The CDR3 runs 17 residues. Germline V gives CDR1 LNHDA, CDR2 SQIVND (reference sequence). J lost 0 bases, V lost 5 bases, and 12 bases had no gene match.

This clone showed up just once. The chain carries TRBV3-1 (or the pseudogene TRBV3-2) and TRBJ2-3; 11 positions match TRBD2. Trimming at V came to 0 bases and at J to 5 bases, leaving 4 bases not matched to a gene. CDR1 and CDR2 from the germline V gene are LGHDT and YNNKEL (reference sequence). This CDR3 comprises 16 residues. As DNA, the CDR3 is TGTGCCAGCAGCCAAGATCTAGCGGGAGGTGGAGATACGCAGTATTTT. Translated: CASSQDLAGGGDTQYF.

J is TRBJ1-5 and V is TRBV5-8, with D tentatively TRBD1 (6 bases). Germline V gene data show CDR1 as SGHTS and CDR2 as YDEGEE. The CDR3 has 16 residues. The V end lost 1 base, the J end lost 0 bases, and 11 bases lay between the germline ends. The CDR3 region is CASSLPTGYSNQPQHF. CDR3 in DNA: TGTGCCAGCAGCTTGCCGACAGGCTATAGCAATCAGCCCCAGCATTTT. Full variable domain (remainder filled in from reference TRBV5-8 and TRBJ1-5): EAGVTQSPTHLIKTRGQQATLRCSPISGHTSVYWYQQALGLGLQFLLWYDEGEERNRGNFPPRFSGRQFPNYSSELNVNALELEDSALYLCASSLPTGYSNQPQHFGDGTRLSIL.